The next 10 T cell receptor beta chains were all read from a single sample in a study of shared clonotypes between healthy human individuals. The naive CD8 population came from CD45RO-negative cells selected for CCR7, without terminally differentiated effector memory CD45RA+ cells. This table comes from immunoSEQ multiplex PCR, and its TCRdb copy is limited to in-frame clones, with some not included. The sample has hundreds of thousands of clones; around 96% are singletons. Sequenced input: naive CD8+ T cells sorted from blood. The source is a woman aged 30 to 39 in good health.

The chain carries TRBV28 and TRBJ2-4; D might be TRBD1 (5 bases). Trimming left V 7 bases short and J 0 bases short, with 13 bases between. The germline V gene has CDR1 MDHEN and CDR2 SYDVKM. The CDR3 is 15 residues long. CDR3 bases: TGTGCCAGCACCTTGGACACCTTAGCCAAAAACATTCAGTACTTC. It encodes CASTLDTLAKNIQYF.

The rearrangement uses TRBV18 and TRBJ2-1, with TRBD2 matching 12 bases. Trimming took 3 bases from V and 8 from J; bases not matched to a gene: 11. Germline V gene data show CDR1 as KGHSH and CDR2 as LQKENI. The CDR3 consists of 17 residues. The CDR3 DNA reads TGTGCCAGCTCACCCGCCCCGGGACTAGCGGGTTGGGATGAGCAGTTCTTC. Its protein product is CASSPAPGLAGWDEQFF.

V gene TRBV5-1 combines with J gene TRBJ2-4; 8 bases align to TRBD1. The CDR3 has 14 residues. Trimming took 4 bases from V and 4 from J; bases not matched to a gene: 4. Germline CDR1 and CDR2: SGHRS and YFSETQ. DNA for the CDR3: TGCGCCAGCAGCCCGAGGACAGGGAAAAACATTCAGTACTTC. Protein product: CASSPRTGKNIQYF.

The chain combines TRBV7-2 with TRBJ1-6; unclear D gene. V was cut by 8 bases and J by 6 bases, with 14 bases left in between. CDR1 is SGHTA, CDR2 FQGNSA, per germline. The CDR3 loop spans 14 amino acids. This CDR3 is CASREWRGNSPLHF. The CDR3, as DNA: TGTGCCAGCCGCGAGTGGCGGGGTAATTCACCCCTCCACTTT.

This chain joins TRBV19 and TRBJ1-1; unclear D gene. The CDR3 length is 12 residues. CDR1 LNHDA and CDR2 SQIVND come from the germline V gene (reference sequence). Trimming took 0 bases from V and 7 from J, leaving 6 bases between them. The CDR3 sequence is CASSIDRGEAFF. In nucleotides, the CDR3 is TGTGCCAGTAGTATAGATCGGGGTGAAGCTTTCTTT.

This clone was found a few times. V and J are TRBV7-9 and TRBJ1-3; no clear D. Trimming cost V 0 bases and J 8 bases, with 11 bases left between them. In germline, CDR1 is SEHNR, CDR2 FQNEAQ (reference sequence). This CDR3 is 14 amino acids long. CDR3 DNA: TGTGCCAGCAGCTTAGCTCAGCGGGTGGACACCATATATTTT. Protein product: CASSLAQRVDTIYF. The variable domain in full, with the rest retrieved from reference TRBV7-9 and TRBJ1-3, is DTGVSQNPRHKITKRGQNVTFRCDPISEHNRLYWYRQTLGQGPEFLTYFQNEAQLEKSRLLSDRFSAERPKGSFSTLEIQRTEQGDSAMYLCASSLAQRVDTIYFGEGSWLTVV.

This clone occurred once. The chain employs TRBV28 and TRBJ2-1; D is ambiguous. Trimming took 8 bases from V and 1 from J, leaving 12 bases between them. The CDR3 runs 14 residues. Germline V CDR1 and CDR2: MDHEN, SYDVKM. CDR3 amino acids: CASSITVSYNEQFF. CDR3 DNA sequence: TGTGCCAGCTCAATTACCGTATCCTACAATGAGCAGTTCTTC. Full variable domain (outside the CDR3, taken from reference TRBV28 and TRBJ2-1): DVKVTQSSRYLVKRTGEKVFLECVQDMDHENMFWYRQDPGLGLRLIYFSYDVKMKEKGDIPEGYSVSREKKERFSLILESASTNQTSMYLCASSITVSYNEQFFGPGTRLTVL.

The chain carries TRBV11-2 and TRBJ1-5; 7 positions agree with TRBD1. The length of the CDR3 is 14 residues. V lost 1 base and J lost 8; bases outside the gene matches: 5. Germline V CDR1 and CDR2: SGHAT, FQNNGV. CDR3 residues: CASSLAGGNEPQHF. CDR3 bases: TGTGCCAGCAGCTTAGCAGGGGGGAACGAGCCCCAGCATTTT.

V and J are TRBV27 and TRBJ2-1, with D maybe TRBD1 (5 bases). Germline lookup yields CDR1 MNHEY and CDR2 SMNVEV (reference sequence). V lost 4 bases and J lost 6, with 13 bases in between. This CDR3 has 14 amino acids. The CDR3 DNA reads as TGTGCCAGCAGTTGGGGCAGCCCCCCCAATGAGCAGTTCTTC. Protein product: CASSWGSPPNEQFF.

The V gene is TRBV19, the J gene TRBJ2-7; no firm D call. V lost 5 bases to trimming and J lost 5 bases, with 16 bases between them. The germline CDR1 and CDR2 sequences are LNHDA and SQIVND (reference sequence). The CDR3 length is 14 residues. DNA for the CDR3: TGTGCCAGTAGTCCGAGAACTATTTTCAACGAGCAGTACTTC. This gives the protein CASSPRTIFNEQYF.